This T cell receptor (beta chain) was sequenced during a study of T cell repertoires in cytomegalovirus infection (dated by TCRdb to between 2018 and 2021). Study-wide context: Donor HLA type was relevant to the analysis, as public TCR beta signatures indicated carriage of CMV infection together with the matching HLA type. Overall study outcomes, separate from this receptor: The ex vivo response was dominated by HLA-C-restricted CMV-specific TCR beta clonotypes, and the single most frequent clonotype in two of eight donors was supplied by these HLA-C-restricted clonotypes. In both this cohort and an independent roughly 350-donor cohort, the cumulative frequency of public TCR beta family members distinguished carriers of CMV infection plus the relevant HLA type.

Sequencing relied on an Illumina HiSeq 1500. In TCRdb, the public reads were trimmed at Q25 with fastp and aligned with MiXCR, with productive beta chains retained. Records with the same CDR3 protein are collapsed into one entry carrying the most frequent genes and DNA. Here the sample has 200,000 to 300,000 distinct CDR3 sequences; approximately 13% occur a single time. The ten largest clones take up under 2% of the sample. With respect to this clonotype: Its specific antigen is unknown. There are no base qualities to consult, and no much larger clone falls within one base.

CDR1 LNHDA and CDR2 SQIVND are derived from the germline V gene (reference sequence). Measured from the cysteine to the phenylalanine, the CDR3 is 14 residues long. The sequence is cut down to CDR3 DNA, 42 bases in frame from base 1. V loses 5 bases, J loses 2 bases, and the germline ends lie 11 bases apart. This sequence was found in a human donor in good health (CMV status not recorded). Some clones in this sample may be carry-over from other donors' samples. Sequencing was carried out using PBMCs. The sequence links TRBV19 to TRBJ2-3; the D segment could be TRBD2, given 7 matching bases. The CDR3 region reads CASSSAGHTDTQYF. The DNA is as follows: TGTGCCAGTAGTTCAGCGGGACACACAGATACGCAGTATTTT.